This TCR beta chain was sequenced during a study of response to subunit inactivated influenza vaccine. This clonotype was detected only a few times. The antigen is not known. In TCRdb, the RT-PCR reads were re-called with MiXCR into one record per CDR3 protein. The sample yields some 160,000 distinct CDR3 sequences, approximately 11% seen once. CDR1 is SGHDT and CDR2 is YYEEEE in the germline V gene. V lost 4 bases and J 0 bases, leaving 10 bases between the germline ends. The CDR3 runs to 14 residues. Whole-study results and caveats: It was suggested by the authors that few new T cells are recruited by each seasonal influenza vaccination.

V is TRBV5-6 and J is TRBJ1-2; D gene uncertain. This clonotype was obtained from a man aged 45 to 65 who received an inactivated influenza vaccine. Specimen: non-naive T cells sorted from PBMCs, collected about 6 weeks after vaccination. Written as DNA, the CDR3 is TGTGCCAGCAGCAGAGGTCGAGCTAACTATGGCTACACCTTC. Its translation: CASSRGRANYGYTF.